This TCR beta chain was recovered during a study of Ad26.COV2.S vaccination and SARS-CoV-2 variants (dated by TCRdb to the early 2020s). Study-level background: Vaccine-arm donors were drawn from COV1001, a multicentre, randomized, double-blind, placebo-controlled phase I-IIa trial of Ad26.COV2.S in healthy adults. The TCR-sequenced set comprised about 32 samples: about 19 Ad26.COV2.S vaccine recipients, 5 placebo recipients and 8 SARS-CoV-2 convalescent individuals. Dosing of Ad26.COV2.S was intramuscular, at either 5x10^10 or 1x10^11 viral particles, delivered as one shot or as two shots spaced 56 days apart. The specificity and breadth of SARS-CoV-2-reactive T cell receptors after Ad26.COV2.S vaccination were assessed by TCRbeta repertoire sequencing. Investigators remained blinded to trial group allocation during experiments and outcome assessment. Participants in the trial were split at random into five groups of five each, receiving low-dose or high-dose Ad26.COV2.S once or twice, or else placebo on both occasions.

The immunoSEQ Assay was used to sequence TCRbeta CDR3 regions. After extraction, genomic DNA underwent amplification by bias-controlled multiplex PCR, followed by high-throughput sequencing. Concerning the study's data processing: To quantify the absolute abundance of every unique TCRbeta CDR3 region, sequences were collapsed and filtered. Usable DNA was measured by amplifying reference genes present in all nucleated cells, and TCRbeta template counts were normalized to that usable DNA to estimate T cell fraction. Repertoire TCRs were annotated as SARS-CoV-2-specific when V gene, CDR3 amino acid sequence and J gene were exactly matched to a known reactive TCR set. The reference SARS-CoV-2 TCR set was obtained from MIRA and was filtered for enrichment in COVID-19-positive ImmuneCODE repertoires, whereby public or cross-reactive TCRs were removed. Using the MIRA antigens, annotated TCRs were further analysed by specific ORF or by position within an ORF. Breadth was defined as annotated unique rearrangements over total unique productive rearrangements; depth was the summed frequency of those rearrangements. Two-sided Wilcoxon rank-sum tests were applied when comparing TCR breadth between groups. TCRdb stores this immuneACCESS table with in-frame sequences only. Part of the clones is absent; in the studies checked, under half of the shortfall reflects unresolved V genes, and no reason is known for the rest. D and trimming were read from the DNA, whereas the V and J calls and clone size are those reported in that table. For this sample the table gives roughly 500,000 clones, of which 75% to 90% were detected only once. The ten largest clones represent about 2.4% of the sample.

With respect to this clone: Its antigen is currently not known. No base quality information exists; no much larger clone differs at one position.

The intended sense of this specimen's treatment or condition label: about 20 received Ad26.COV2.S at low or high dose, single or two shots; about 5 received placebo; per-sample allocation not given. Repertoires of vaccine and placebo recipients were sequenced from samples collected on day 63 after the first injection. In Cohort 1b, about 25 adults aged 18-55 years were enrolled at a single site in Boston, USA, between 29 July and 7 August 2020. As a vaccine, Ad26.COV2.S was a replication-incompetent adenovirus type 26 vector that expressed a prefusion-stabilized SARS-CoV-2 spike protein derived from the original Wuhan strain. The CDR3 holds 16 amino acids from the cysteine to the phenylalanine. This entry keeps only the CDR3 DNA: 48 bases, framed from base 1. From the germline V gene, CDR1 is MGHRA and CDR2 is YSYEKL. V is trimmed back by 0 bases and J by 5 bases, and the junction contains 5 bases that no gene match accounts for.

Study-level results and caveats: Comparing responses between vaccine doses or regimens was not something the study was powered to do. Vaccine and placebo recipients had similar non-spike TCR breadth, a finding consistent with the vaccine containing only spike. After vaccination, substantial breadth of spike-specific CD8+ and CD4+ T cell responses was reported. Higher spike-specific TCR breadth was observed in Ad26.COV2.S recipients than in placebo recipients (P = 0.0014). It was noted by the authors that total T cell responses may have been underestimated by the TCR breadth and depth analyses.

The rearrangement joined TRBV4-1 to TRBJ2-3; 10 bases in between match TRBD2. The receptor was isolated from a person between 18 and 60 years old who received the Ad26.COV2.S COVID-19 vaccine or a placebo. Material: peripheral blood, obtained in a trial of Ad26.COV2.S vaccine versus placebo. The CDR3 in this case is CASSQEGLASVDTQYF. The DNA sequence is given as TGCGCCAGCAGCCAAGAGGGACTAGCGAGCGTAGATACGCAGTATTTT.